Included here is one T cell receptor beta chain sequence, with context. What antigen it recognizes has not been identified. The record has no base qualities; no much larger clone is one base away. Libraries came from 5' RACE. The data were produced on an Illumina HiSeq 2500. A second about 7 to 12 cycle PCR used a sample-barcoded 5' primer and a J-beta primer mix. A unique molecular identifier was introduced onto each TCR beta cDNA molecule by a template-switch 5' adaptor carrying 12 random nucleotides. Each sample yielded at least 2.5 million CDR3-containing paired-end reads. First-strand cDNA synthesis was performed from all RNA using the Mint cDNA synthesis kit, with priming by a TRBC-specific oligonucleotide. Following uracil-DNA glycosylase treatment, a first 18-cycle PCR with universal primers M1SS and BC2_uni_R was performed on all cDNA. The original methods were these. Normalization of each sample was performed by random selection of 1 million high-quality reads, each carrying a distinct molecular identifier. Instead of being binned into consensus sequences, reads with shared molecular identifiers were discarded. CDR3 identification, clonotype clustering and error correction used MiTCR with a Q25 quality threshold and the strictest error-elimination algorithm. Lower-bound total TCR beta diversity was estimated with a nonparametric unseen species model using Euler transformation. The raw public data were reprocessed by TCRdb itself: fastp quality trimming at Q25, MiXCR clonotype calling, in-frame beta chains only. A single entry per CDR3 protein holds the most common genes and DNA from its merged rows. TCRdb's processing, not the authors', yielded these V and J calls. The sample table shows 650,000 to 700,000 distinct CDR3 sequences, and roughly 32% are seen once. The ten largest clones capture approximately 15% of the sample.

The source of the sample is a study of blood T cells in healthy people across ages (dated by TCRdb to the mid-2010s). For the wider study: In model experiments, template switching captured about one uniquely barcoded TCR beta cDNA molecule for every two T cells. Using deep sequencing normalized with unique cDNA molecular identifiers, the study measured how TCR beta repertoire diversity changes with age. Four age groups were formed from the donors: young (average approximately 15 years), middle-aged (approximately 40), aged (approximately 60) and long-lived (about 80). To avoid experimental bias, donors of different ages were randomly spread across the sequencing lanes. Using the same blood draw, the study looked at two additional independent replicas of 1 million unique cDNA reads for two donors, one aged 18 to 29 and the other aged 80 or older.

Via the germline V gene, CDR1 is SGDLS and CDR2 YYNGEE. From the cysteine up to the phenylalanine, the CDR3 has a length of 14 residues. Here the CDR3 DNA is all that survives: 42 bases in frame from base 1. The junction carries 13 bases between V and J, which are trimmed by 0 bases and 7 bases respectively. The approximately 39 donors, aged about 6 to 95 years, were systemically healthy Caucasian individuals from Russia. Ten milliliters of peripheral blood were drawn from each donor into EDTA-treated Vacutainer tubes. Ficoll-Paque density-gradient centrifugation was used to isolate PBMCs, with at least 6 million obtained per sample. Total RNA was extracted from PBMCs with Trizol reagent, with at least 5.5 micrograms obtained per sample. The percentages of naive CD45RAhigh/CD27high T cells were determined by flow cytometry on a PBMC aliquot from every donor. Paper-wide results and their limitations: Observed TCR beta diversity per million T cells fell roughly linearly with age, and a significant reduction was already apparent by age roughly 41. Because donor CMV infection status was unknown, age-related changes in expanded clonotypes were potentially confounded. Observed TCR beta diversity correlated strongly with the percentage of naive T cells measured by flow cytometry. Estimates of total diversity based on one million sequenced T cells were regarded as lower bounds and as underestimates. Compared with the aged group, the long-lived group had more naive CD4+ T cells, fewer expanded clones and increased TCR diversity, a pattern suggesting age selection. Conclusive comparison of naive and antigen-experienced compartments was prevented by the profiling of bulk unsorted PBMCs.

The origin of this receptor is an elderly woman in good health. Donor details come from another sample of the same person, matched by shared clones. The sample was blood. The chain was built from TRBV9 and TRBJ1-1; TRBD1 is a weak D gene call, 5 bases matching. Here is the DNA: TGTGCCAGCAGCGTAGGTGGGGCTATGAGTGAAGCTTTCTTT. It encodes CASSVGGAMSEAFF.